This record covers a single TCR beta chain. The data were taken from a study of PD-L1 blockade in urothelial cancer. Whole-study context: Median blood clonality was around 0.074, with around 77,000 unique TCRs.

Method: immunoSEQ multiplex PCR; TCRdb's copy keeps in-frame clones and lacks some. The sample gives around 100,000 clones, around 93% of which show up once; under 0.95% is in the top ten. V lost 2 bases and J 0 bases, leaving 11 bases between the germline ends. The germline gives CDR1 SGDLS, CDR2 YYNGEE. This CDR3 has 16 residues. The rearrangement joins TRBV9 to TRBJ1-4; D is ambiguous. Sequenced material: PBMCs, taken around atezolizumab (anti-PD-L1) treatment. The sequence was collected from a woman over 75 with urothelial cancer. The CDR3 region is CASSVQDIPTNEKLFF. CDR3 nucleotide sequence: TGTGCCAGCAGCGTGCAGGATATCCCAACTAATGAAAAACTGTTTTTT.